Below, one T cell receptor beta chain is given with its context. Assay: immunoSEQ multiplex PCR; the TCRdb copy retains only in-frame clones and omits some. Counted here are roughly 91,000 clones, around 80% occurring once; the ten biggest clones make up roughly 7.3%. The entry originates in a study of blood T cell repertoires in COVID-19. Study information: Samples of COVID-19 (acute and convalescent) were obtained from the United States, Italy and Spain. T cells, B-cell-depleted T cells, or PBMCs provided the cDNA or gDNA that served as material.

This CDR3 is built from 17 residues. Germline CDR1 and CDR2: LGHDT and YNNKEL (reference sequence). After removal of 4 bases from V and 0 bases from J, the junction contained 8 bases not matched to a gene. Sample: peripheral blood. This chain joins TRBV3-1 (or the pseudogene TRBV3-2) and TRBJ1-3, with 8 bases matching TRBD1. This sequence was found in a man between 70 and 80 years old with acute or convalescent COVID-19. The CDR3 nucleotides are TGTGCCAGCAGCCCAAACCGGGACAGGCGCTCTGGAAACACCATATATTTT. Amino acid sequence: CASSPNRDRRSGNTIYF.